The 8 T cell receptor beta chains in this list originate from one sample, sequenced in a study of cytomegalovirus exposure and HLA in healthy donors. With 60 Vbeta and 13 Jbeta primers, the PCR was carried out. The method was immunoSEQ multiplex PCR; TCRdb's version includes in-frame clones alone and lacks a portion of them. The sample carries 75,000 to 90,000 clones, over 75% recorded once. The sequencing input was PBMCs. These receptors came from a human donor in good health.

In its sample, this clone was seen a few times. V gene TRBV11-2 combines with J gene TRBJ2-7, with D maybe TRBD2 (5 bases). The germline gives CDR1 SGHAT, CDR2 FQNNGV. The CDR3 totals 17 residues. Trimming shortened V by 0 bases and J by 0 bases, and 15 bases separated the two germline ends. The CDR3 DNA is TGTGCCAGCAGCTTAGACTTCATTCTCCGGGACTCCTACGAGCAGTACTTC. The encoded protein is CASSLDFILRDSYEQYF. Full variable domain (remainder filled in from reference TRBV11-2 and TRBJ2-7): EAGVAQSPRYKIIEKRQSVAFWCNPISGHATLYWYQQILGQGPKLLIQFQNNGVVDDSQLPKDRFSAERLKGVDSTLKIQPAKLEDSAVYLCASSLDFILRDSYEQYFGPGTRLTVT.

V is TRBV13 and J is TRBJ1-4, with a possible D match to TRBD1 (5 bases). Trimming removed 3 bases at V and 8 bases at J, with 13 bases between. The CDR3 covers 14 residues. Germline V gene lookup returns CDR1 PRHDT and CDR2 FYEKMQ (reference sequence). For the CDR3, the DNA is TGTGCCAGCAGCTTCCGTGGCTCAGGGGAAAAACTGTTTTTT. Translated: CASSFRGSGEKLFF.

This chain joins TRBV7-2 and TRBJ2-3; 11 positions match TRBD2. The germline CDR1 and CDR2 sequences are SGHTA and FQGNSA. The CDR3 covers 18 residues. V was clipped by 7 bases and J by 0 bases; unmatched bases: 12. CDR3 sequence reads: CASNQRASGGFSTDTQYF. CDR3 DNA: TGTGCCAGCAACCAGAGGGCTAGCGGGGGGTTTAGCACAGATACGCAGTATTTT.

The J gene is TRBJ2-5, the V gene TRBV5-1; 11 bases align to TRBD1. Per germline, CDR1 SGHRS and CDR2 YFSETQ. The CDR3 extends over 15 amino acids. V lost 6 bases and J lost 4; bases outside the gene matches: 8. Here the CDR3 reads CASTRTGGEGETQYF. In DNA form, the CDR3 reads TGCGCCAGCACCAGGACAGGGGGCGAGGGAGAGACCCAGTACTTC. Full variable domain (outside the CDR3, taken from reference TRBV5-1 and TRBJ2-5): KAGVTQTPRYLIKTRGQQVTLSCSPISGHRSVSWYQQTPGQGLQFLFEYFSETQRNKGNFPGRFSGRQFSNSRSEMNVSTLELGDSALYLCASTRTGGEGETQYFGPGTRLLVL.

J is TRBJ1-1 and V is TRBV7-9; 10 bases fit TRBD1. The V segment lost 5 bases and the J segment 1 base; nucleotides outside the gene matches: 7. The CDR3 loop spans 16 amino acids. Germline V gene lookup returns CDR1 SEHNR and CDR2 FQNEAQ (reference sequence). The CDR3 nucleotides read TGTGCCAGCAGCCCCAGACAGGGGGCGAGGAACACTGAAGCTTTCTTT. Translation: CASSPRQGARNTEAFF.

The J gene is TRBJ1-1, the V gene TRBV4-1; no firm D call. Germline CDR1 is MGHRA and CDR2 is YSYEKL. Trimming pared 0 bases from V and 1 base from J, leaving 6 bases between. The CDR3 loop spans 14 amino acids. The chain's CDR3 is CASSQDSWNTEAFF. CDR3 coding DNA: TGCGCCAGCAGCCAAGACTCCTGGAACACTGAAGCTTTCTTT.

This clone has only one observation. The chain combines TRBV7-2 with TRBJ2-7; the D gene is possibly TRBD2 (6 bases). This CDR3 comprises 13 residues. Germline-derived CDR1 and CDR2 are SGHTA and FQGNSA. The V and J ends lost 5 bases and 7 bases respectively, with 15 bases between them. The CDR3: CASSVWVAEEQYF. CDR3 DNA sequence: TGTGCCAGCAGCGTCTGGGTAGCGGAAGAGCAGTACTTC.

This rearrangement joins TRBV14 to TRBJ2-7; a weak D match, TRBD2 (7 bases). From germline, CDR1 is SGHDN and CDR2 FVKESK. Trimming pared 1 base from V and 1 base from J, leaving 14 bases between. CDR3 size: 16 residues. The CDR3 loop reads CASSQAARGGSYEQYF. The CDR3 DNA is TGTGCCAGCAGCCAAGCGGCAAGGGGGGGATCCTACGAGCAGTACTTC.